This record covers a single TCR beta chain. These data belong to a study of control samples from healthy donors and cancer patients. The germline V gene encodes CDR1 SGDLS and CDR2 YYNGEE. The CDR3 covers 17 residues. V was clipped by 0 bases and J by 10 bases, with 22 bases between them. Clones were read by immunoSEQ multiplex PCR, and TCRdb kept only the in-frame ones, dropping some. The sample contains some 410,000 clones, 80% to 95% of which appear only once. This TCR came from a man aged 40-55 years with head and neck cancer. The V gene is TRBV9, the J gene TRBJ1-4; perhaps TRBD1 as D (5 bases). The specimen sequenced was PBMCs. CDR3 DNA: TGTGCCAGCAGCGTAGGGTTTAGTCGTCAGGGCCTCGGAAAACTGTTTTTT. Translation: CASSVGFSRQGLGKLFF.